This entry features one TCR beta chain sequence. Its antigen remains unknown. These data originate in a study of T cell responses to AZD1222 COVID-19 vaccine. The overall study: Timing groups of about 4 and about 12 weeks for second doses were pooled.

Study conclusions and caveats: The span of vaccine-associated CD4 TCRs extended across spike, with dominance at 160-218 and 743-854. Spike-specific TCR breadth and depth grew following two AZD1222 doses.

The repertoire was sequenced with immunoSEQ multiplex PCR; TCRdb's copy has only in-frame clones and lacks some. The table lists over 100,000 clones, about 88% of them singletons. Trimming removed 3 bases from V and 2 bases from J; junction bases left unmatched: 7. CDR3 size: 15 residues. Germline-derived CDR1 and CDR2 are DFQATT and SNEGSKA (reference sequence). The chain links TRBV20-1 to TRBJ1-5; TRBD1 agrees at 7 bases. The receptor was derived from an adult in good health. Source: peripheral blood, taken on day 0 of AZD1222 vaccination. The DNA of the CDR3 is TGCAGTGCTAGTACAGGGGTCTCGGGCAATCAGCCCCAGCATTTT. This gives the protein CSASTGVSGNQPQHF.